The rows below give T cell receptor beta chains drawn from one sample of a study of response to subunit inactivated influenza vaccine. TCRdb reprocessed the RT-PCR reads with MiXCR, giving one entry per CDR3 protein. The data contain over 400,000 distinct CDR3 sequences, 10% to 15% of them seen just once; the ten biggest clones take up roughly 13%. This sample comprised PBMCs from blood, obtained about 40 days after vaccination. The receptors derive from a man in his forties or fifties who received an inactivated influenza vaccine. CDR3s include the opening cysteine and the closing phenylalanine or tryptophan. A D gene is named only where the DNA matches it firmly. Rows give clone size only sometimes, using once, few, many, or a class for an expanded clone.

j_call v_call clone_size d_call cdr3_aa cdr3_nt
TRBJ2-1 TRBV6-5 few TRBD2 CASSSTSGSHYNEQFF TGTGCCAGCAGTTCCACGAGCGGGAGCCATTACAATGAGCAGTTCTTC
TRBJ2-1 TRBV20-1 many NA CSARVRQPYNEQFF TGCAGTGCTAGGGTCCGACAGCCGTACAATGAGCAGTTCTTC
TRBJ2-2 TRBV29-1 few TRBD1 CSVYRGSASTGELFF TGCAGCGTCTACAGGGGGAGCGCGAGCACCGGGGAGCTGTTTTTT
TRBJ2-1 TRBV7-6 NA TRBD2 CASSFLAVAYNEQFF TGTGCCAGCAGCTTTCTAGCGGTGGCCTACAATGAGCAGTTCTTC
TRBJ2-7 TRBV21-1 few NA CASSKCAGQGIYYEQYF TGTGCCAGCAGCAAATGTGCGGGACAGGGAATCTACTACGAGCAGTACTTC
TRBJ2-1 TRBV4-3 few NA CASSQEQGSGARYNEQFF TGCGCCAGCAGCCAAGAACAGGGGTCGGGGGCCAGGTACAATGAGCAGTTCTTC
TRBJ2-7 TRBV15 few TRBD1 CATSREDRAALYF TGTGCCACCAGCAGAGAAGACAGGGCAGCCCTATACTTC
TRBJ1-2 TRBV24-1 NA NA CATSESGYGYTF TGTGCCACCAGTGAATCGGGCTATGGCTACACCTTC
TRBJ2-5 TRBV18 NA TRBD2 CASSPVATSGRETQYF TGTGCCAGCTCACCAGTTGCGACTAGCGGGAGGGAGACCCAGTACTTC
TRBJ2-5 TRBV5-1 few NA CASSKRPEETQYF TGCGCCAGCAGCAAGAGACCTGAAGAGACCCAGTACTTC
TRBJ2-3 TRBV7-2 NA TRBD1 CASTNRGRGRSDTQYF TGTGCCAGCACAAACCGGGGCAGGGGGCGATCGGATACGCAGTATTTT
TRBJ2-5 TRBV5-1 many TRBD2 CASSLLAGDETQYF TGCGCCAGCAGCTTACTAGCGGGAGACGAGACCCAGTACTTC
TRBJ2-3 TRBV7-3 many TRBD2 CASSPLAGGTDTQYF TGTGCCAGCAGCCCCTTAGCGGGGGGCACAGATACGCAGTATTTT
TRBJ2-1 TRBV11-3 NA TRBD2 CASSYGTSGRFGEQFF TGTGCCAGCAGCTACGGGACTAGCGGGAGATTTGGTGAGCAGTTCTTC
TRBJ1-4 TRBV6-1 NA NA CASSEIWVGGSTNEKLFF TGTGCCAGCAGTGAAATTTGGGTGGGAGGATCAACTAATGAAAAACTGTTTTTT
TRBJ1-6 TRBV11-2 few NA CASSLGARSSPLHF TGTGCCAGCAGCCTGGGAGCACGGAGTTCACCCCTCCACTTT
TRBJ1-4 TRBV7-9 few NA CASSLGTVEKLFF TGTGCCAGCAGCTTGGGGACGGTTGAAAAACTGTTTTTT
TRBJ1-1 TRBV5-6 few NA CASSLYLEATEAFF TGTGCCAGCAGCTTATACTTAGAGGCCACTGAAGCTTTCTTT
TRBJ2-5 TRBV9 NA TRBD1 CASSVLWGQQETQYF TGTGCCAGCAGCGTATTGTGGGGACAGCAAGAGACCCAGTACTTC
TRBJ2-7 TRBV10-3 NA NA CAIASFGTNYEQYF TGTGCCATTGCCTCTTTCGGGACGAACTACGAGCAGTACTTC
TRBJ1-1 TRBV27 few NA CASSWGPTSEAFF TGTGCCAGCAGTTGGGGCCCCACATCGGAAGCTTTCTTT
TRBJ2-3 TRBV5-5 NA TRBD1 CASSQTGSTDTQYF TGTGCCAGCAGCCAGACAGGGAGCACAGATACGCAGTATTTT
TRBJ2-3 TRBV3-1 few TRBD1 CASSQDREGQGADTQYF TGTGCCAGCAGCCAAGATAGAGAGGGACAGGGGGCAGATACGCAGTATTTT
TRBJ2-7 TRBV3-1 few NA CASSQGRQSSYEQYF TGTGCCAGCAGCCAAGGACGACAGTCCTCCTACGAGCAGTACTTC
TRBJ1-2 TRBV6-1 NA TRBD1 CASRTGTGSHGYTF TGTGCCAGCAGAACCGGGACAGGGTCCCATGGCTACACCTTC
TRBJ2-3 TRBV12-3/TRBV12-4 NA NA CATATGVHTDTQYF TGTGCCACCGCGACGGGGGTACACACAGATACGCAGTATTTT
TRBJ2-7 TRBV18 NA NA CASSPVGFHEQYF TGTGCCAGCTCACCCGTGGGGTTTCACGAGCAGTACTTC
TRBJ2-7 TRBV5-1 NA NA CASSLNPPTYEQYF TGCGCCAGCAGCTTGAATCCCCCAACCTACGAGCAGTACTTC
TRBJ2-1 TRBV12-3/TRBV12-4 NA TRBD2 CASSFPSGGSYNEQFF TGTGCCAGCAGTTTCCCCAGCGGGGGGTCCTACAATGAGCAGTTCTTC
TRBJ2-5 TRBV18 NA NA CASSPYRGQETQYF TGTGCCAGCTCACCGTATAGGGGCCAAGAGACCCAGTACTTC
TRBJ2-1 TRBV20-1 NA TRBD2 CSATSLAGSSYNEQFF TGCAGTGCTACTTCCTTAGCGGGGAGCTCCTACAATGAGCAGTTCTTC
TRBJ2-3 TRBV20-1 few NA CSARDLRPRTATSTDTQYF TGCAGTGCTAGAGATCTTAGGCCCCGAACCGCTACTAGCACAGATACGCAGTATTTT
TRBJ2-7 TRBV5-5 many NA CASSLSAATYEQYF TGTGCCAGCAGCTTGTCGGCAGCTACCTACGAGCAGTACTTC
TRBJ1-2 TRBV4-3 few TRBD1 CASSQGTAERSGYTF TGCGCCAGCAGCCAGGGGACAGCTGAAAGGTCTGGCTACACCTTC
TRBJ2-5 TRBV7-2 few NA CASSQNSPVVGETQYF TGTGCCAGCAGCCAAAATTCCCCCGTGGTTGGAGAGACCCAGTACTTC
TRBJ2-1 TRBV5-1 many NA CASSLARLLYNEQFF TGCGCCAGCAGCTTGGCCCGTCTTCTCTACAATGAGCAGTTCTTC
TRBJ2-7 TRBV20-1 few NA CSARGSGYLYEQYF TGCAGTGCTAGAGGTAGCGGTTACCTCTACGAGCAGTACTTC
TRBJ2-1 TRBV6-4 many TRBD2 CASSRLAGGNEQFF TGTGCCAGCAGTCGACTAGCGGGAGGGAATGAGCAGTTCTTC
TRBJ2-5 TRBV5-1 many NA CASSRGTARQETQYF TGCGCCAGCAGCCGGGGGACAGCAAGACAAGAGACCCAGTACTTC